This TCR beta chain was observed in a study of blood T cell repertoires in COVID-19. CDR3 size: 15 residues. Trimming removed 8 bases from V and 3 bases from J; junction bases left unmatched: 7. The germline V gene has CDR1 SGHVS and CDR2 FNYEAQ. Libraries were prepared by immunoSEQ multiplex PCR; TCRdb keeps only in-frame clonotypes and omits some of them. This table has approximately 250,000 clones, approximately 80% appearing once. This sequence joins TRBV7-6 and TRBJ2-1, with TRBD2 matching 10 bases. Sequences were obtained from peripheral blood. The clonotype was recovered from a human donor in a cohort sampled during active COVID-19. CDR3 DNA sequence: TGTGCCAGCGGGTTAACTAGCGGGAACTACAATGAGCAGTTCTTC. This translates into CASGLTSGNYNEQFF.